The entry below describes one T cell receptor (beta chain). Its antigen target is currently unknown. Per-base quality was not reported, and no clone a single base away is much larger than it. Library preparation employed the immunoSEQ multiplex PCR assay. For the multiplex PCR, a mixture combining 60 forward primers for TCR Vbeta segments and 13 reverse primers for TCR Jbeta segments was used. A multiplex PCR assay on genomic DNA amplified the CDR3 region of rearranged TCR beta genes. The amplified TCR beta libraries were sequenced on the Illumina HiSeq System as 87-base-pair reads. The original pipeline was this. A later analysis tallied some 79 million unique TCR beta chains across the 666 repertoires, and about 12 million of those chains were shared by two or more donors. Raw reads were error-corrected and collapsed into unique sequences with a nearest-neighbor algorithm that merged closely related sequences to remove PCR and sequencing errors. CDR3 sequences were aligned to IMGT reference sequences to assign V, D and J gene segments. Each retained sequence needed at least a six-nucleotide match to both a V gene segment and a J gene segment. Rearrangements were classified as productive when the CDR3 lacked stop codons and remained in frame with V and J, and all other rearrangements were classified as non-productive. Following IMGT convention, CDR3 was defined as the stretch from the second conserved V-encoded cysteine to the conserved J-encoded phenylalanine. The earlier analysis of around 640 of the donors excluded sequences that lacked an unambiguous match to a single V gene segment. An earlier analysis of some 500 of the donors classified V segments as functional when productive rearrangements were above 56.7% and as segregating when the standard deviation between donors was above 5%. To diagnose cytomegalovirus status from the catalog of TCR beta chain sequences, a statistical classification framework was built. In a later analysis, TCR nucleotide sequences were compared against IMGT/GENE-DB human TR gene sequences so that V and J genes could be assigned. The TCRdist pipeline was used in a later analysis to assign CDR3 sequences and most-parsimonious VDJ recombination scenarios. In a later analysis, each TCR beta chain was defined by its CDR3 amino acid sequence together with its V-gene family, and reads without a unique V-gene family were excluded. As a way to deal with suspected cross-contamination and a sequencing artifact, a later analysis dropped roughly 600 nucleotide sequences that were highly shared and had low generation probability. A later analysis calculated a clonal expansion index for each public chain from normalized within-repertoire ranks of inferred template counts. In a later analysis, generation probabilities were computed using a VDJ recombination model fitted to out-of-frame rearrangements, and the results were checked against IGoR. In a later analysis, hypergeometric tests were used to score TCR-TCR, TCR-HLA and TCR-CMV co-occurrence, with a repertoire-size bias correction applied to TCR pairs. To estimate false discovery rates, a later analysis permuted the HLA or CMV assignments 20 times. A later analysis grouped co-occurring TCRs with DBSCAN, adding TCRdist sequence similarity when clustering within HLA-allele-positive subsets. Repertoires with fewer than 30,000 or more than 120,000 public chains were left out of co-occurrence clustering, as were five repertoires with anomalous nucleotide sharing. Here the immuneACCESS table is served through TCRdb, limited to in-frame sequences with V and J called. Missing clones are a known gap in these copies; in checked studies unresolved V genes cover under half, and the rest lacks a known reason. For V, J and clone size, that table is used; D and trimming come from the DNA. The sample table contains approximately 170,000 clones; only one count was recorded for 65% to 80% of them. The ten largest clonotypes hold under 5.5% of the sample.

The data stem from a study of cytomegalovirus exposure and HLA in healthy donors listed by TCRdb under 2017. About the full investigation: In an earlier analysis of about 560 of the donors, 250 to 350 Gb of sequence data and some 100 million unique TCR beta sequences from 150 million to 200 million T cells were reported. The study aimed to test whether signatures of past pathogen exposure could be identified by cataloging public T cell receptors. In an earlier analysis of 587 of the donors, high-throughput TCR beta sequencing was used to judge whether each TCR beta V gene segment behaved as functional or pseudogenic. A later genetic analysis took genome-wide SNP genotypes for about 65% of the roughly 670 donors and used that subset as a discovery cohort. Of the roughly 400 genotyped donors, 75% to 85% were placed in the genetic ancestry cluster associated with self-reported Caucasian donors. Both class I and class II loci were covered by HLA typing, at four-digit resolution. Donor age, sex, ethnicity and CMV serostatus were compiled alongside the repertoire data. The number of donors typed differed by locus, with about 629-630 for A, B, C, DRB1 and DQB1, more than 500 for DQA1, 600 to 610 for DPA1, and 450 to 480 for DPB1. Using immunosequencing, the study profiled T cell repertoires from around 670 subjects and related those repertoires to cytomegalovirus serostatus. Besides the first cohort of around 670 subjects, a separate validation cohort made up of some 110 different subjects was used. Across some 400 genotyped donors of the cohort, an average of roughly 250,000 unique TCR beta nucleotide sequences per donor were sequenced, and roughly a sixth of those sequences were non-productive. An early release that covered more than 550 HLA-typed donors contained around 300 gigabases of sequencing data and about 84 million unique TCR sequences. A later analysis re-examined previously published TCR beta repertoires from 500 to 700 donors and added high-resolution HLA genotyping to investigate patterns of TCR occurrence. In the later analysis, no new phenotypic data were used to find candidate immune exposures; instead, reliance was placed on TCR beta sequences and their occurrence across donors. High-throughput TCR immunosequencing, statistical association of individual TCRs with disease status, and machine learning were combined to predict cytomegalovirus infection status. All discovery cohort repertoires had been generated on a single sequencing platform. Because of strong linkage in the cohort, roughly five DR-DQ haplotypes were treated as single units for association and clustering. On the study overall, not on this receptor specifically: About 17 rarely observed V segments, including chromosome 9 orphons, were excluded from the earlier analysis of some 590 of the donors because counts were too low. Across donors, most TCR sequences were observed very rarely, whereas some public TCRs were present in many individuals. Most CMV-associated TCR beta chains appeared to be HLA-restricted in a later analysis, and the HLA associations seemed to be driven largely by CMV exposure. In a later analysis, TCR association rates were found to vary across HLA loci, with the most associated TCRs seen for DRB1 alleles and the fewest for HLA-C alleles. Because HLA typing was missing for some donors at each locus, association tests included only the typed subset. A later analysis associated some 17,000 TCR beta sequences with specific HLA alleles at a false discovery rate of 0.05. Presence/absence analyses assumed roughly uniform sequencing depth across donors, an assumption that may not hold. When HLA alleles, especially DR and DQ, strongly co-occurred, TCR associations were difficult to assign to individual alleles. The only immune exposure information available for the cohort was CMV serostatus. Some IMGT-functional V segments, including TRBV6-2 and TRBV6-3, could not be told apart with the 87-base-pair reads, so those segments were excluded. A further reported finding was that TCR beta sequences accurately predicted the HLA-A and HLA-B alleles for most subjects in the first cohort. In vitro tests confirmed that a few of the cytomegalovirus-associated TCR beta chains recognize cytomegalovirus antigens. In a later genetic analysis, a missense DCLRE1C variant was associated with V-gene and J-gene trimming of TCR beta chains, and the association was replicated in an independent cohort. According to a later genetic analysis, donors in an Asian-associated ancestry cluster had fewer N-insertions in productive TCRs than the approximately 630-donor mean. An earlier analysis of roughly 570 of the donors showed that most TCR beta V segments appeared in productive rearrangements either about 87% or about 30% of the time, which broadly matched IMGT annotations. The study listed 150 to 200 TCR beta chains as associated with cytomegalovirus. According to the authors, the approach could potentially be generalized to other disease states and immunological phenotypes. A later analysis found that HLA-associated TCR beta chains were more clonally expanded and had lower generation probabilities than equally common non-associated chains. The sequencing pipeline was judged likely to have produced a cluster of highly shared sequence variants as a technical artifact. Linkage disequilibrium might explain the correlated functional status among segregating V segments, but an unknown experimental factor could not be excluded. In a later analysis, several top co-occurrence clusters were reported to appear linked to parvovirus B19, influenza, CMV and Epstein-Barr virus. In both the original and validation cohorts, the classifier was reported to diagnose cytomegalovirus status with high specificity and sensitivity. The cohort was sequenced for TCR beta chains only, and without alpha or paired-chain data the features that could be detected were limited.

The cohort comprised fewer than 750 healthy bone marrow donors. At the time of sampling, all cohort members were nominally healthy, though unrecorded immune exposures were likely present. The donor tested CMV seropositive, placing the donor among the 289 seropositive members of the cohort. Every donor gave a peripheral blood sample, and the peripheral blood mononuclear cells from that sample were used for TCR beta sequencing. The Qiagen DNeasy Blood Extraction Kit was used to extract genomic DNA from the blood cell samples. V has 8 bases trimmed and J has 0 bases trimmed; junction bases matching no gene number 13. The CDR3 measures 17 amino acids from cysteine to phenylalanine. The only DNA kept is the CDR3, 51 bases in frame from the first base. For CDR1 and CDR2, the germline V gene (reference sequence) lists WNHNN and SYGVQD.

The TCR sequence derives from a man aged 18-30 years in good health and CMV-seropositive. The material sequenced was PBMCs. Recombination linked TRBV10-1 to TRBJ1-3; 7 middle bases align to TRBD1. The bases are TGCGCCAGCTTACCGAGGGGGCAGGACCCCTCTGGAAACACCATATATTTT. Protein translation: CASLPRGQDPSGNTIYF.